This T cell receptor beta chain was found in a study of OX40 agonist ivuxolimab in advanced cancers. Broadly, across the study: The costimulatory receptor OX40 (CD134) was targeted by ivuxolimab, a fully human IgG2 agonistic monoclonal antibody. Intravenous ivuxolimab was administered to patients every 2 weeks at six dose levels: 0.01, 0.1, 0.3, 1.5, 3 and 10 mg/kg. Among the roughly 52 dose-escalation patients, about 19 had hepatocellular carcinoma, approximately 15 melanoma, 9 renal cell carcinoma and 9 head and neck cancer. The dose-escalation cohort was 82.7% male with a mean age of roughly 62 years, ranging from roughly 20 to 85. Patients were allowed to have had prior anti-PD-1, anti-PD-L1 or anti-CTLA-4 therapy, and approximately 40% of the dose-escalation patients had been treated with checkpoint inhibitors. Three dose-escalation patients achieved partial responses, one with hepatocellular carcinoma and two with cutaneous melanoma. The purpose of peripheral TCRbeta sequencing was to test whether ivuxolimab changed TCR sequence diversity and led to clonal T-cell expansion. The paper describes the monotherapy dose-escalation part (N = 52 patients) of the phase I trial of ivuxolimab.

Patients with a history of autoimmune disease or receiving systemic immunosuppression were excluded from the trial. Peripheral blood for TCR sequencing was collected from all dose cohorts at baseline, on cycle 4 day 1, and on cycle 7 day 1. The samples were drawn from a first-in-human, open-label, multicenter phase I dose-escalation trial of ivuxolimab. Adults with locally advanced or metastatic head and neck squamous cell, hepatocellular, melanoma or renal cell carcinoma were enrolled in the trial. Before TCR sequencing, CD4+ T cells and CD8+ T cells were sorted from peripheral blood as separate populations. Broader findings and caveats from the paper: Partial responders in the 0.1-3.0 mg/kg groups had among the lowest normalized peripheral clonal expansion, especially among CD8+ T cells. After ivuxolimab, expanded clones were on average more numerous among CD8+ T cells than among CD4+ T cells. Clonal expansion of both CD4+ and CD8+ blood T cells was observed from baseline to week 6 at doses 0.1 to 3.0 mg/kg. Low levels of normalized T-cell clonal expansion were also shown by some nonresponding patients. The antigen specificity of the peripheral T cells that underwent clonal expansion was not determined.

To note about this clone: Its antigen is still unknown. The record has no base qualities; no much larger clone is one base away.

To sequence the TCRbeta CDR3 region, genomic DNA was isolated from the sorted cells. The immunoSEQ Assay was used for sequencing of TCRbeta CDR3 regions. The source is immuneACCESS, and TCRdb retained only in-frame sequences with V and J called. Part of the clones is not carried over; for the studies checked, unresolved V genes explain less than half of this, and the remainder is unexplained. The sample records tens of thousands of clones, 85% to 90% of which are singletons. The ten largest make up about 0.2% of the sample. For CDR1 and CDR2, the germline V gene lists SGHDT and YYEEEE. The CDR3 holds 14 amino acids from the cysteine to the valine. Of the read, only the CDR3 DNA is kept; its 42 bases are in frame from base 1. The V and J ends are trimmed by 3 bases and 4 bases, leaving 14 bases between them.

Material: CD4+ or CD8+ T cells sorted from blood, obtained in a trial of the OX40 agonist ivuxolimab. Recombination linked TRBV5-6 to TRBJ2-7; TRBD1 is perhaps the D gene, given 6 matching bases. The TCR sequence derives from an adult with an advanced solid tumor such as melanoma, head and neck, liver or kidney cancer. The DNA sequence is as follows: TGTGCCAGCAGCTCCCGGGACAAACTGTACGAGCAGTACGTC. It translates to CASSSRDKLYEQYV.